The present T cell receptor (beta chain) was sequenced within a study of pediatric ulcerative colitis (dated by TCRdb to between 2018 and 2021). Looking at the study overall: From about ten newly diagnosed, treatment-naive pediatric ulcerative colitis patients and four non-IBD control children, paired blood and rectal samples were collected. The research as a whole found: Because repertoires came from total lymphocyte DNA, patterns in rare subsets such as regulatory T cells may not be reflected. A couple of patients' blood samples yielded substantially fewer templates for technical reasons and were excluded from blood-rectal overlap analysis. Controls, mild-moderate and acute severe colitis patients were separated by rectal repertoire features, and reduced rectal diversity due to clonal expansions was observed in acute severe colitis. Compared with controls, ulcerative colitis patients showed significantly higher autologous blood-rectal clonal overlap, a finding that suggests increased T cell trafficking to inflamed tissue. The healthy control group was small, consisting of only four individuals. Two rectal CDR3 clonotypes were detected in all ulcerative colitis patients and were not detected in any of the controls.

In controls, colonoscopy was performed for suspected IBD, macroscopically and histologically normal endoscopy was observed, and no IBD diagnosis was made within the following year. Blood was sampled at the same time as the colonoscopy. The Wizard kit (Promega) was used to extract genomic DNA from both blood and intestinal samples. Using the immunoSEQ TRB Survey service, rearranged CDR3 beta regions were amplified from genomic DNA with multiplex V and J primers. To keep sequencing depth equal across samples, survey-level depth of up to 500,000 reads per sample was applied. Libraries were purified and pooled, and sequencing was performed on Illumina technology. The authors' pipeline ran thus. Productive clonality, sample overlap, pairwise scatters, CDR3 beta length, V/D/J gene usage and productiveness were all assessed with the immunoSEQ online tools. Calculated diversity was defined as the number of unique rearrangements divided by total templates, multiplied by 100, and Shannon and Simpson indices were computed as well. Principal component analysis was performed on Z-score normalized data with the R prcomp function and the ggbiplot package. Morisita's index was used to measure clonal overlap between blood and rectum within each subject. TCRdb provides this immuneACCESS table in a form limited to in-frame rearrangements. Some clones are lacking; in checked studies, under half of them reflect an unresolved V gene, and why the rest are absent is not known. Clonal size and the V and J genes are those of that table, whereas D and trimming came from the DNA. The sample includes about 60,000 clones, with more than 75% observed a single time. Around 1.5% of the sample is held by the ten biggest clonotypes.

V lost 3 bases and J lost 4 bases; the stretch between them is 13 bases long. According to the germline V gene, CDR1 reads KGHSH and CDR2 reads LQKENI. The CDR3 numbers 14 residues from cysteine through phenylalanine. Kept here is only the CDR3 DNA, which spans 42 bases and is read in frame from base 1. Worth noting for this clone: Its antigen is not yet known. Nothing much larger sits one base from this clone, and base qualities are not available.

Sequencing used blood. The sequence derives from a boy younger than 18 who was a control in a study of pediatric ulcerative colitis. Recombination linked TRBV18 to TRBJ2-7, with TRBD2 tentatively as D gene (5 bases match). The DNA sequence is TGTGCCAGCTCACCCTCGGTCGAGGGTTACGAGCAGTACTTC. Its translation reads: CASSPSVEGYEQYF.